These T cell receptor beta chains were read from a single sample in a study of blood T cell repertoires in COVID-19. Method: immunoSEQ multiplex PCR; TCRdb's copy keeps in-frame clones and lacks some. The table includes about half a million clones, about 85% detected once. Specimen: PBMCs or T cells enriched from blood (not recorded which). All receptors come from a woman aged 55-70 years who had recovered from COVID-19. Each CDR3 is given with its conserved first and last residue. D genes are given only for firm matches. A row's size may be missing; if present it is once, few, many or a size class.

d_call,v_call,clone_size,j_call,cdr3_nt,cdr3_aa
TRBD1,TRBV5-1,NA,TRBJ2-1,TGCGCCAGCAGCCCGGGACAGGGTGGCAATGAGCAGTTCTTC,CASSPGQGGNEQFF
NA,TRBV19,NA,TRBJ2-3,TGTGCCAGTAGTATTATCGTTGGGCGCACAGATACGCAGTATTTT,CASSIIVGRTDTQYF
NA,TRBV20-1,once,TRBJ1-5,TGCAGTGCTAGTTCAGGGAGGTGGCAGCCCCAGCATTTT,CSASSGRWQPQHF
NA,TRBV4-1,NA,TRBJ2-2,TGCGCCAGCAGCCAAGCTTCCGGGGAGCTGTTTTTT,CASSQASGELFF
NA,TRBV11-2,NA,TRBJ1-6,TGTGCCAGCAGCCGACCTCCGACAGGTTCGGCCGCGCCCCTCCACTTT,CASSRPPTGSAAPLHF
NA,TRBV19,NA,TRBJ1-5,TGTGCCAGTAGTATCCCTCAGGGAGGGGGCAATCAGCCCCAGCATTTT,CASSIPQGGGNQPQHF
NA,TRBV5-1,NA,TRBJ2-1,TGCGCCAGCAGCCATAATGGGCCTTGGGACAATGAGCAGTTCTTC,CASSHNGPWDNEQFF
NA,TRBV6-5,once,TRBJ1-1,TGTGCCAGCAGGCCCTTCGGGGGAACTGAAGCTTTCTTT,CASRPFGGTEAFF
TRBD1,TRBV2,NA,TRBJ2-3,TGTGCCAGCAGGCCGAGGAGGCAGGGGGCAGATACGCAGTATTTT,CASRPRRQGADTQYF
TRBD2,TRBV3-1/TRBV3-2,NA,TRBJ2-1,TGTGCCAGCAGCCGCGGGACTAGCGGGGGGGCCGGTGAGCAGTTCTTC,CASSRGTSGGAGEQFF
TRBD2,TRBV10-3,NA,TRBJ2-7,TGTGCCACCCAGGCGGGAGGTGACAGAGCACACGAGCAGTACTTC,CATQAGGDRAHEQYF
NA,TRBV5-1,NA,TRBJ2-3,TGCGCCAGCAGCTTGGCAACGGGGGGCACAGATACGCAGTATTTT,CASSLATGGTDTQYF
TRBD1,TRBV6-4,NA,TRBJ1-2,TGTGCCAGCAGTACGACAGGGGCTAACTATGGCTACACCTTC,CASSTTGANYGYTF
TRBD1,TRBV5-1,NA,TRBJ1-1,TGCGCCAGCAGCCGGGGGACAGTGGTAAACACTGAAGCTTTCTTT,CASSRGTVVNTEAFF
NA,TRBV7-2,NA,TRBJ1-4,TGTGCCAGCAGCTTTGCGGGTAGGAAACTGTTTTTT,CASSFAGRKLFF
NA,TRBV21-1,NA,TRBJ2-7,TGTGCCAGCAGCCGGATAGTGGGGACTAGCGGGGGGGCCTCCGAGCAGTACTTC,CASSRIVGTSGGASEQYF
TRBD1,TRBV7-9,NA,TRBJ1-4,TGTGCCAGCAGCTTAATGGGACAGGAGGGCGAAAAACTGTTTTTT,CASSLMGQEGEKLFF
NA,TRBV28,NA,TRBJ2-6,TGTGCCAGCAGTGTAGGGATGGTGGGACAAACTTCCTCTGGGGCCAACGTCCTGACTTTC,CASSVGMVGQTSSGANVLTF
NA,TRBV2,NA,TRBJ1-5,TGTGCCAGCACTGAGGAGGGTTCCAATCAGCCCCAGCATTTT,CASTEEGSNQPQHF
TRBD2,TRBV6-5,NA,TRBJ2-5,TGTGCCAGCACGGTTAGCGGGGCGGTGCTGGAGACCCAGTACTTC,CASTVSGAVLETQYF
TRBD1,TRBV5-1,NA,TRBJ1-2,TGCGCCAGCAGCGCCCAGGGGGGTGGTAGCTATGGCTACACCTTC,CASSAQGGGSYGYTF
TRBD1,TRBV5-4,few,TRBJ1-2,TGTGCCAGCAGCTTATGGGACAGGTCATATGGCTACACCTTC,CASSLWDRSYGYTF
NA,TRBV27,NA,TRBJ1-1,TGTGCCAGCAGCTCTGACTGGTCGAACACTGAAGCTTTCTTT,CASSSDWSNTEAFF
TRBD1,TRBV12-5,NA,TRBJ1-1,TGTGCTAGTGGTTTCCTCCAGACCGGGACAGTAAACACTGAAGCTTTCTTT,CASGFLQTGTVNTEAFF
TRBD2,TRBV4-1,NA,TRBJ2-1,TGCGCCAGCAGCCAAGACCGGGGGGGGCAATACAATGAGCAGTTCTTC,CASSQDRGGQYNEQFF
TRBD1,TRBV2,NA,TRBJ2-2,TGTGCCAGCAGGACAGGGTCGGCCGGGGAGCTGTTTTTT,CASRTGSAGELFF
TRBD1,TRBV5-1,NA,TRBJ2-7,TGCGCCAGCAGCTCCCCGGGACAGGCAGCCTACGAGCAGTACTTC,CASSSPGQAAYEQYF
TRBD1,TRBV12-3/TRBV12-4,NA,TRBJ1-2,TGTGCCAGCAGTCGGACAGGGGACTATGGCTACACCTTC,CASSRTGDYGYTF
NA,TRBV5-1,NA,TRBJ2-2,TGCGCCAGCAGCCCTACGGCCGGGACGAACACCGGGGAGCTGTTTTTT,CASSPTAGTNTGELFF
NA,TRBV9,NA,TRBJ2-5,TGTGCCAGCAGCGTTCATGACAGGCTGGGGGAGACCCAGTACTTC,CASSVHDRLGETQYF
NA,TRBV21-1,NA,TRBJ2-1,TGTGCCAGCAGCAGAGAACAGGGCTGCCATGAGCAGTTCTTC,CASSREQGCHEQFF
NA,TRBV2,NA,TRBJ2-4,TGTGCCAGCTTGAGGGAATCGGCGGCCAAAAACATTCAGTACTTC,CASLRESAAKNIQYF
NA,TRBV5-6,NA,TRBJ1-4,TGTGCCAGCAGCGGGGCGACTAATGAAAAACTGTTTTTT,CASSGATNEKLFF
TRBD1,TRBV3-1/TRBV3-2,NA,TRBJ2-1,TGTGCCAGCAGCCCCCAAGGACAGGGGGCGATCGATGAGCAGTTCTTC,CASSPQGQGAIDEQFF
TRBD1,TRBV20-1,once,TRBJ1-6,TGCAGTGCTAGTGACCACAGGGGGCGGTCACCCCTCCACTTT,CSASDHRGRSPLHF
TRBD2,TRBV5-1,NA,TRBJ2-1,TGCGCCAGCAGGACCAGCCCCGGGACTAGCGACAATGAGCAGTTCTTC,CASRTSPGTSDNEQFF
TRBD1,TRBV5-1,NA,TRBJ1-3,TGCGCCAGCAGCCTGGGGACAGGGGACACCATATATTTT,CASSLGTGDTIYF
TRBD2,TRBV4-1,NA,TRBJ2-3,TGCGCCAGCAGGCCTACCGGGGGGTTCACAGATACGCAGTATTTT,CASRPTGGFTDTQYF
NA,TRBV12-3/TRBV12-4,NA,TRBJ1-1,TGTGCCAGCAGTCCCCAGTTGAACACTGAAGCTTTCTTT,CASSPQLNTEAFF
TRBD1,TRBV2,NA,TRBJ1-6,TGTGCCAGCATGACGGGACAGCTCTATAATTCACCCCTCCACTTT,CASMTGQLYNSPLHF
NA,TRBV18,NA,TRBJ1-3,TGTGCCAGCTCACCCTTCCAAGGGGACACCATATATTTT,CASSPFQGDTIYF
NA,TRBV28,NA,TRBJ1-6,TGTGCCAGCAGTTTTGGCGGGGCTTATAATTCACCCCTCCACTTT,CASSFGGAYNSPLHF
TRBD2,TRBV4-1,NA,TRBJ2-5,TGCGCCAGCAGCCGAGCGGGGGGGAGGCAAGAGACCCAGTACTTC,CASSRAGGRQETQYF
TRBD1,TRBV19,NA,TRBJ2-2,TGTGCCAGTAGGAGTCCCGGGACAGTCGGGGAGCTGTTTTTT,CASRSPGTVGELFF
TRBD1,TRBV24-1,NA,TRBJ1-2,TGTGCCACCAGTGACCCTCTGGGACAGGGGATCAGTGGCTACACCTTC,CATSDPLGQGISGYTF
NA,TRBV11-2,NA,TRBJ2-1,TGTGCCAGCAGCTTAGGGCAGGCTACCTACAATGAGCAGTTCTTC,CASSLGQATYNEQFF
TRBD1,TRBV25-1,NA,TRBJ2-5,TGTGCCAGCAGTGGGGGGGACAGGGCCCAAGCTTTCCAAGAGACCCAGTACTTC,CASSGGDRAQAFQETQYF
TRBD2,TRBV18,once,TRBJ2-1,TGTGCCAGCTCACCAGCAGGACTAGCGGGGGGCCCGGGTGAGCAGTTCTTC,CASSPAGLAGGPGEQFF
TRBD1,TRBV10-3,NA,TRBJ1-1,TGTGCCGTCCAGGGGGTGTGGGGTGACACTGAAGCTTTCTTT,CAVQGVWGDTEAFF
TRBD1,TRBV9,once,TRBJ1-6,TGTGCCAGCAGCCAAGGGACAGATCATTATTCACCCCTCCACTTT,CASSQGTDHYSPLHF
NA,TRBV5-4,NA,TRBJ1-2,TGTGCCAGCAGTCCTCCTGACACGAACTATGGCTACACCTTC,CASSPPDTNYGYTF
TRBD1,TRBV24-1,NA,TRBJ1-2,TGTGCCACCAGTGGGGGGACAGATCCTGGCTACACCTTC,CATSGGTDPGYTF
NA,TRBV6-1,NA,TRBJ1-2,TGTGCCAGCAGTGATCAGGGGCCCCAATACTTAAACTATGGCTACACCTTC,CASSDQGPQYLNYGYTF
NA,TRBV6-5,NA,TRBJ1-2,TGTGCCGGAAAACACAGGGATTTACTATCCGGCTACACCTTC,CAGKHRDLLSGYTF
NA,TRBV6-5,NA,TRBJ2-2,TGTGCCAGCAGTTACCAGCCCCCGGGCACCGGGGAGCTGTTTTTT,CASSYQPPGTGELFF
NA,TRBV6-5,NA,TRBJ1-6,TGTGCCAGCGGCGGGGTAGGGGATGGGTCACCCCTCCACTTT,CASGGVGDGSPLHF
TRBD1,TRBV5-4,NA,TRBJ1-2,TGTGCCAGCAGCTCACGACAGGGAACGGATGGCTACACCTTC,CASSSRQGTDGYTF